The rows below give T cell receptor beta chains drawn from one sample of a study of T cells in localized non-small cell lung cancer. The repertoire was sequenced with immunoSEQ multiplex PCR; TCRdb's copy has only in-frame clones and lacks some. The table includes tens of thousands of clones, 80% detected once. The sequences come from PBMCs, collected before any cancer treatment. These receptors came from a man aged 40-75 years with stage II squamous cell lung carcinoma. The CDR3 runs from the conserved cysteine through the conserved F or W. D genes are given only for firm matches. Size tells how often a clone was seen (once, few, many) or the class of an expanded clone, and some rows leave it out.

clone_size d_call j_call v_call cdr3_aa cdr3_nt
. . TRBJ2-7 TRBV18 CASSLRSRTATYEQYF TGTGCCAGCTCCCTCCGTTCCCGGACAGCCACCTACGAGCAGTACTTC
. . TRBJ2-7 TRBV5-1 CASSLELAVTSYEQYF TGCGCCAGCAGCTTGGAGTTAGCAGTTACCTCCTACGAGCAGTACTTC
. TRBD1 TRBJ2-2 TRBV19 CASTVRTGNTGELFF TGTGCCAGTACAGTTCGGACAGGGAACACCGGGGAGCTGTTTTTT
. . TRBJ2-1 TRBV7-3 CASSLTLGGRASPRDEQFF TGTGCCAGCAGCTTAACGTTAGGGGGGAGGGCTAGCCCCCGCGATGAGCAGTTCTTC
. TRBD1 TRBJ2-7 TRBV25-1 CASSQTGTGVSYEQYF TGTGCCAGCAGTCAAACCGGGACAGGGGTCTCCTACGAGCAGTACTTC
. . TRBJ1-1 TRBV5-4 CASKTRDTEAFF TGTGCCAGCAAGACTCGGGACACTGAAGCTTTCTTT
once . TRBJ2-6 TRBV28 CASSGDTSSSGANVLTF TGTGCCAGCAGTGGGGACACTTCGAGCTCTGGGGCCAACGTCCTGACTTTC
. . TRBJ2-3 TRBV4-3 CASSQDKAGLGDTQYF TGCGCCAGCAGCCAAGATAAGGCGGGTCTGGGGGATACGCAGTATTTT
once TRBD1 TRBJ1-5 TRBV5-6 CASSLGQGAYQPQHF TGTGCCAGCAGCCTGGGACAGGGGGCCTATCAGCCCCAGCATTTT
. . TRBJ2-5 TRBV29-1 CSVEGGTQEAQYF TGCAGCGTTGAAGGAGGGACACAAGAGGCCCAGTACTTC
. . TRBJ1-2 TRBV7-8 CASSLDVGTPYGYTF TGTGCCAGCAGCTTAGATGTAGGGACTCCCTATGGCTACACCTTC
. . TRBJ1-4 TRBV15 CATSRGRNEKLFF TGTGCCACCAGCAGAGGACGGAATGAAAAACTGTTTTTT
. . TRBJ2-2 TRBV7-2 CASSLAGFITGELFF TGTGCCAGCAGCTTGGCAGGGTTCATCACCGGGGAGCTGTTTTTT
. . TRBJ1-1 TRBV29-1 CSVAIGTNTEAFF TGCAGCGTTGCTATCGGAACGAACACTGAAGCTTTCTTT
once TRBD2 TRBJ2-2 TRBV7-9 CASSTRTSGGQNTGELFF TGTGCCAGCAGCACAAGGACTAGCGGGGGACAAAACACCGGGGAGCTGTTTTTT
. TRBD1 TRBJ2-7 TRBV6-5 CASSRDSELGQYF TGTGCCAGCAGCCGGGACAGCGAGCTTGGGCAGTACTTC
few . TRBJ1-2 TRBV5-6 CASSSIRGDGYTF TGTGCCAGCAGCTCCATAAGGGGCGATGGCTACACCTTC
. TRBD1 TRBJ2-7 TRBV4-2 CASSQGTTGQGTYEQYF TGTGCCAGCAGCCAAGGTACTACGGGACAGGGCACCTACGAGCAGTACTTC
. . TRBJ1-1 TRBV28 CASSWSLTEAFF TGTGCCAGCAGTTGGTCCCTCACTGAAGCTTTCTTT
few . TRBJ1-1 TRBV5-1 CASSLRPEETEAFF TGCGCCAGCAGCTTGCGGCCCGAGGAGACTGAAGCTTTCTTT
. TRBD2 TRBJ2-1 TRBV6-6 CASSYGTSGNEQFF TGTGCCAGCAGTTACGGTACTAGCGGAAATGAGCAGTTCTTC
. . TRBJ2-1 TRBV4-3 CASSRRNEQFF TGCGCCAGCAGCAGACGCAATGAGCAGTTCTTC
. . TRBJ1-1 TRBV6-5 CASSGVGGGTEAFF TGTGCCAGCAGTGGAGTGGGGGGAGGCACTGAAGCTTTCTTT
. . TRBJ2-7 TRBV6-1 CASSGTGTPYEQYF TGTGCCAGCAGTGGTACCGGGACTCCCTACGAGCAGTACTTC
. TRBD2 TRBJ2-7 TRBV18 CASSASGGSYEQYF TGTGCCAGCTCAGCTAGCGGGGGGTCCTACGAGCAGTACTTC
. TRBD2 TRBJ2-7 TRBV19 CASSIGGTSGSYEQYF TGTGCCAGTAGTATTGGGGGGACTAGCGGGTCTTACGAGCAGTACTTC
few . TRBJ2-7 TRBV21-1 CASSKGRVIQSSYEQYF TGTGCCAGCAGCAAAGGGAGAGTGATACAGTCCTCCTACGAGCAGTACTTC
. . TRBJ2-1 TRBV28 CASSVRARTNDEQFF TGTGCCAGCAGTGTCCGGGCCAGGACTAACGATGAGCAGTTCTTC
. . TRBJ2-5 TRBV7-9 CASSPTGAETQYF TGTGCCAGCAGCCCTACGGGTGCGGAGACCCAGTACTTC
. . TRBJ1-6 TRBV6-1 CASSEAASGSPLHF TGTGCCAGCAGTGAGGCGGCCTCAGGGTCACCCCTCCACTTT
. TRBD1 TRBJ2-1 TRBV5-1 CASSKDLGQEAEQFF TGCGCCAGCAGCAAAGACTTGGGACAGGAAGCAGAGCAGTTCTTC
. . TRBJ1-5 TRBV2 CASNTGEGQPQHF TGTGCCAGTAACACAGGCGAGGGTCAGCCCCAGCATTTT
. . TRBJ2-1 TRBV7-9 CASSPPGGLFDEQFF TGTGCCAGCAGCCCACCCGGGGGCCTCTTCGATGAGCAGTTCTTC
once . TRBJ2-2 TRBV27 CASSLKSWGSGTGELFF TGTGCCAGCAGTTTAAAAAGTTGGGGATCGGGCACCGGGGAGCTGTTTTTT
many TRBD1 TRBJ2-5 TRBV9 CASSVGPGTGGTETQYF TGTGCCAGCAGCGTAGGCCCGGGGACAGGGGGGACAGAGACCCAGTACTTC
. TRBD1 TRBJ1-2 TRBV28 CASSSSGTGKYGYTF TGTGCCAGCAGTTCCTCCGGGACAGGGAAATATGGCTACACCTTC
. . TRBJ2-5 TRBV6-6 CASSYLNRDRETQYF TGTGCCAGCAGTTACCTTAACCGGGACCGAGAGACCCAGTACTTC
. TRBD1 TRBJ2-1 TRBV5-5 CASSIGQGGNEQFF TGTGCCAGCAGCATTGGACAGGGGGGGAATGAGCAGTTCTTC
. . TRBJ2-5 TRBV15 CATSRDRGQGRETQYF TGTGCCACCAGCAGAGATCGAGGTCAGGGGAGGGAGACCCAGTACTTC
once TRBD2 TRBJ2-3 TRBV6-1 CASSGSLGRGGSDTQYF TGTGCCAGCAGTGGATCTCTAGGACGGGGGGGCTCAGATACGCAGTATTTT
. . TRBJ2-1 TRBV5-1 CASSLAGVSDEQFF TGCGCCAGCAGCTTGGCCGGGGTGTCAGATGAGCAGTTCTTC
. TRBD2 TRBJ2-3 TRBV5-1 CASSSGLAGASTDTQYF TGCGCCAGCAGCTCGGGACTAGCGGGGGCTAGCACAGATACGCAGTATTTT
. TRBD2 TRBJ2-1 TRBV19 CASKEKRGGSYNEQFF TGTGCCAGTAAGGAGAAACGGGGGGGCTCCTACAATGAGCAGTTCTTC
. . TRBJ1-1 TRBV6-5 CASSSQGSHTEAFF TGTGCCAGCAGTTCACAGGGTTCCCACACTGAAGCTTTCTTT
. . TRBJ2-1 TRBV29-1 CSVVSAVEYNEQFF TGCAGCGTCGTCTCCGCCGTGGAATACAATGAGCAGTTCTTC
. . TRBJ2-2 TRBV28 CASSFGARNTGELFF TGTGCCAGCAGTTTTGGGGCACGGAACACCGGGGAGCTGTTTTTT
. TRBD1 TRBJ1-5 TRBV5-1 CASSSQGGDQPQHF TGCGCCAGCAGCTCCCAGGGGGGGGATCAGCCCCAGCATTTT
. . TRBJ2-7 TRBV28 CASSFWGRNEQYF TGTGCCAGCAGTTTTTGGGGTCGGAACGAGCAGTACTTC
. . TRBJ2-1 TRBV14 CASSQGLTNNNEQFF TGTGCCAGCAGCCAAGGCCTCACCAACAACAATGAGCAGTTCTTC
. . TRBJ2-1 TRBV13 CASSLGWRTNSYNEQFF TGTGCCAGCAGCTTAGGCTGGCGGACAAATTCCTACAATGAGCAGTTCTTC
once TRBD1 TRBJ2-7 TRBV18 CASSDQGEGPYEQYF TGTGCCAGCTCGGATCAGGGGGAAGGTCCCTACGAGCAGTACTTC
. . TRBJ2-1 TRBV2 CAVRDHNEQFF TGTGCCGTAAGGGACCACAATGAGCAGTTCTTC
. . TRBJ2-7 TRBV29-1 CSVETVRRDEQYF .
. TRBD2 TRBJ2-2 TRBV11-2 CASKTPGLAHTGELFF TGTGCCAGCAAAACCCCGGGACTAGCCCACACCGGGGAGCTGTTTTTT
once TRBD1 TRBJ2-5 TRBV6-1 CASSAFNRGTETQYF TGTGCCAGCAGTGCCTTCAACAGGGGAACAGAGACCCAGTACTTC
. TRBD1 TRBJ2-7 TRBV9 CASSAQGAYEQYF TGTGCCAGCAGCGCACAGGGGGCCTACGAGCAGTACTTC
. TRBD2 TRBJ2-3 TRBV7-2 CASSLVRLSSGGDTQYF TGTGCCAGCAGCTTAGTCAGGTTGTCTAGCGGGGGGGATACGCAGTATTTT
. . TRBJ1-2 TRBV30 CAWSGGTLRSYTF TGTGCCTGGAGTGGAGGGACATTAAGGAGCTACACCTTC
few TRBD1 TRBJ2-5 TRBV7-9 CASSSPGQSQETQYF TGTGCCAGCAGCTCCCCGGGACAGAGCCAAGAGACCCAGTACTTC